The T cell receptor beta chain described here comes from a study of control samples from healthy donors and cancer patients. This CDR3 region has 15 residues. The germline CDR1 and CDR2 sequences are SGHAT and FQNNGV. The V end lost 1 base, the J end lost 7 bases, and 11 bases lay between the germline ends. The data were produced by immunoSEQ multiplex PCR, yet TCRdb's version contains in-frame clones alone and is incomplete. The sample has about 180,000 clones, more than 85% seen once. Material for sequencing was blood. The clonotype comes from a woman aged 40 to 50 in good health. The chain employs TRBV11-2 and TRBJ1-6; D is perhaps TRBD1 (6 bases). The CDR3 region is CASSLGTGLNSPLHF. CDR3 nucleotide sequence: TGTGCCAGCAGCTTAGGAACAGGGTTAAATTCACCCCTCCACTTT.